Shown below are 29 T cell receptor beta chains from a single sample sequenced in a study of blood T cell repertoires in COVID-19 (dated by TCRdb to about 2020). Library generation was performed with the immunoSEQ multiplex PCR assay. The clones in this table, taken by TCRdb from immuneACCESS, are in-frame only. Not every clone is retained; where verified, under half of the shortfall comes from an unresolved V gene, and the cause of the rest is unknown. The sample table records approximately 150,000 clones; roughly 87% of these occur just once. Of the sample, 1.6% is held by the ten largest clones. The sequencing input was peripheral blood. Receptors originate from a woman between 45 and 65 years old with acute or convalescent COVID-19.

This clone was seen a few times. The chain uses TRBV5-4 and TRBJ1-2; 8 bases align to TRBD1. Trimming cost V 4 bases and J 5 bases; bases outside gene matches: 10. CDR1 is SGHNT, CDR2 YYREEE, per germline (reference sequence). The CDR3 consists of 15 residues. CDR3 bases: TGTGCCAGCAGCAATACAGGGACAGGAGCGTATGGCTACACCTTC. It encodes CASSNTGTGAYGYTF.

This clone was counted a single time. J is TRBJ1-1 and V is TRBV5-1, with TRBD1 as a possible D gene (6 bases). The length of the CDR3 is 13 residues. Trimming stripped 5 bases from V and 1 base from J, with 9 bases between. Germline values: CDR1 SGHRS, CDR2 YFSETQ. For the CDR3, the DNA is TGCGCCAGCAGTCGGGACAAGAACACTGAAGCTTTCTTT. This codes for CASSRDKNTEAFF.

V and J are TRBV10-2 and TRBJ2-2; no clear D gene. V was shortened by 6 bases and J by 0 bases, with 14 bases between the two germline ends. CDR3 length: 16 residues. Germline CDR1 reads WSHSY; CDR2 reads SAAADI. The CDR3 bases are TGCGCCAGCAGAGTTACAGTTTCAGCGAACACCGGGGAGCTGTTTTTT. It translates to CASRVTVSANTGELFF.

The chain is built from TRBV2 and TRBJ1-4; 7 bases are a match to TRBD1. Looked up from germline, CDR1 is SNHLY and CDR2 is FYNNEI. This CDR3 has 17 amino acids. V lost 5 bases and J lost 0; bases outside the gene matches: 9. CDR3 amino acids: CASSSQDRRATNEKLFF. CDR3 bases: TGTGCCAGCAGTTCCCAGGACAGGAGAGCAACTAATGAAAAACTGTTTTTT.

On this clone itself: This sample includes further DNA sequences coding for the same CDR3. The rearrangement links TRBV11-3 to TRBJ2-3; 7 bases are shared with TRBD1. The germline V gene has CDR1 SGHNT and CDR2 YENEEA. The CDR3 has 14 amino acids. V lost 4 bases and J lost 1; bases outside the gene matches: 2. CDR3 region: CASSYRGGTDTQYF. The CDR3 DNA reads TGTGCCAGCAGCTACAGGGGCGGCACAGATACGCAGTATTTT.

V is TRBV5-1 and J is TRBJ2-3; 10 bases align to TRBD2. V dropped 0 bases and J dropped 2; count of bases not matched to a gene: 3. Germline loops: CDR1 SGHRS, CDR2 YFSETQ. There are 16 residues in the CDR3. Here the CDR3 DNA reads TGCGCCAGCAGCTTGGGGCTAGCGGGAGACACAGATACGCAGTATTTT. Its translation is CASSLGLAGDTDTQYF.

The chain uses TRBV13 and TRBJ2-2; 11 nucleotides align to TRBD2. Germline V gives CDR1 PRHDT, CDR2 FYEKMQ (reference sequence). The CDR3 is made up of 19 amino acids. With 4 bases clipped from V and 3 bases from J, the junction kept 13 bases outside the gene matches. The CDR3 loop reads CASSSRRVAGGLYTGELFF. CDR3 coding DNA: TGTGCCAGCAGCTCACGCCGGGTAGCGGGGGGGCTGTACACCGGGGAGCTGTTTTTT.

The chain uses TRBV7-2 and TRBJ1-5; D is unclear. Trimming left V 0 bases short and J 4 bases short, with 10 bases between. Germline-derived CDR1 and CDR2 are SGHTA and FQGNSA. The CDR3 runs 15 residues. DNA of the CDR3: TGTGCCAGCAGCTTAGCCGGCGGCGGGAATCAGCCCCAGCATTTT. Encoded protein: CASSLAGGGNQPQHF.

The V and J genes are TRBV29-1 and TRBJ1-1; 7 bases agree with TRBD1. The CDR3 extends over 12 amino acids. Germline-derived CDR1 and CDR2 are SQVTM and ANQGSEA. The junction had 2 bases not matched to a gene; V was cut back by 7 bases and J by 0 bases. The chain's CDR3 is CSAGTVNTEAFF. The DNA of the CDR3 is TGCAGCGCCGGGACAGTGAACACTGAAGCTTTCTTT.

The J gene is TRBJ2-1, the V gene TRBV5-5; 9 bases are shared with TRBD2. Germline V gene data show CDR1 as SGHKS and CDR2 as YYEKEE (reference sequence). This CDR3 has 18 amino acids. The junction had 15 bases not matched to a gene; V was cut back by 3 bases and J by 5 bases. CDR3 nucleotides: TGTGCCAGCAGCTCCTACCGGACTAGCGCCACATTAGACAATGAGCAGTTCTTC. Its protein product is CASSSYRTSATLDNEQFF.

The V gene is TRBV6-2 or TRBV6-3, the J gene TRBJ1-5; a weak D match, TRBD1 (5 bases). Germline V gives CDR1 MNHEY, CDR2 SVGEGT. This CDR3 is 16 amino acids long. V shed 5 bases and J shed 4 bases, with 18 bases lying between them. Here the CDR3 reads CASSRDFRWWNQPQHF. The CDR3 DNA reads TGTGCCAGCAGTCGGGACTTTAGGTGGTGGAATCAGCCCCAGCATTTT.

This clone was seen only a few times. The genes are TRBV24-1 and TRBJ2-5; D is perhaps TRBD1 (6 bases). Germline V gene sequence: CDR1 KGHDR, CDR2 SFDVKD. CDR3 length: 15 amino acids. V gave up 3 bases and J gave up 5 bases, with 15 bases separating them. The CDR3 reads CATSDNTGLGETQYF. DNA for the CDR3: TGTGCCACCAGTGATAATACAGGGTTAGGGGAGACCCAGTACTTC.

The chain carries TRBV13 and TRBJ2-3; 9 nucleotides match TRBD2. The V and J ends lost 3 bases and 1 base, in that order; junction bases with no gene match: 2. The CDR3 covers 15 residues. Germline lookup yields CDR1 PRHDT and CDR2 FYEKMQ (reference sequence). CDR3 amino acids: CASSFLAGGTDTQYF. The DNA for the CDR3 is TGTGCCAGCAGCTTTTTAGCGGGGGGCACAGATACGCAGTATTTT.

This rearrangement joins TRBV7-2 to TRBJ2-1; unclear D gene. The CDR3 totals 16 residues. Trimming pared 4 bases from V and 4 bases from J, leaving 17 bases between. Per germline, CDR1 SGHTA and CDR2 FQGNSA. This CDR3 is CASSYAILPLYNEQFF. The CDR3 DNA reads as TGTGCCAGCAGCTACGCGATTTTGCCTCTTTACAATGAGCAGTTCTTC.

This chain uses TRBV28 with TRBJ2-5, with a possible D match to TRBD2 (6 bases). Per the germline V gene, CDR1 is MDHEN and CDR2 is SYDVKM. The CDR3 sequence is 13 residues long. Trimming took 7 bases from V and 5 from J, leaving 14 bases between them. Written as DNA, the CDR3 is TGTGCCAGCACCCCCGGGGGTGGCGAGACCCAGTACTTC. This gives the protein CASTPGGGETQYF.

The genes are TRBV2 and TRBJ1-2; maybe TRBD1 (5 bases). Germline values: CDR1 SNHLY, CDR2 FYNNEI. V dropped 5 bases and J dropped 2 bases, with 12 bases sitting between them. This CDR3 has 14 amino acids. In DNA form, the CDR3 reads TGTGCCAGCAGTAGGGCAGGGTTAAACTATGGCTACACCTTC. Translated, it gives CASSRAGLNYGYTF.

The chain recombines TRBV6-5 with TRBJ2-1; 16 bases align to TRBD2. Germline V gene sequence: CDR1 MNHEY, CDR2 SVGAGI. The ends lost 10 bases at V and 12 bases at J; junction bases unmatched: 3. The CDR3 extends over 12 amino acids. This chain's CDR3 is CATGTSGRGQFF. The CDR3 DNA sequence: TGTGCCACCGGGACTAGCGGGAGGGGGCAGTTCTTC.

J is TRBJ1-2 and V is TRBV5-1, with 7 bases fitting TRBD1. CDR1 and CDR2 (germline): SGHRS, YFSETQ. The CDR3 totals 15 residues. J lost 4 bases, V lost 5 bases, and 11 bases had no gene match. The CDR3 here is CASRLQGLSGYGYTF. CDR3 coding DNA: TGCGCCAGCAGGTTACAGGGGCTGAGTGGCTATGGCTACACCTTC.

This clone was seen only a few times. J is TRBJ1-2 and V is TRBV11-2; D not resolved. V shed 0 bases and J shed 5 bases, with 10 bases lying between them. The CDR3 consists of 14 residues. Germline CDR1 reads SGHAT; CDR2 reads FQNNGV. The CDR3 is CASSLDLGQYGYTF. CDR3 bases: TGTGCCAGCAGCTTAGATTTGGGCCAGTATGGCTACACCTTC.

The chain joins TRBV6-2 or TRBV6-3 to TRBJ1-2; TRBD1 agrees at 10 bases. Germline CDR1 is MNHEY and CDR2 is SVGEGT. This CDR3 spans 19 amino acids. V lost 6 bases to trimming and J lost 3 bases; unmatched junction nucleotides: 19. Here the CDR3 reads CASSYNPSRDRGNDYGYTF. Written as DNA, the CDR3 is TGTGCCAGCAGCTATAATCCGTCCCGGGACAGGGGCAATGACTATGGCTACACCTTC.

The chain uses TRBV7-2 and TRBJ2-7; D is perhaps TRBD2 (6 bases). With 1 base removed from V and 0 bases from J, the gap between germline ends came to 10 bases. The CDR3 is 15 residues long. Looked up from germline, CDR1 is SGHTA and CDR2 is FQGNSA. This chain's CDR3 is CASSLGSGSSYEQYF. The CDR3 DNA follows: TGTGCCAGCAGCTTAGGGTCCGGGAGCTCCTACGAGCAGTACTTC.

This clone came up a few times. This chain links TRBV30 with TRBJ1-1, with a weak D call TRBD1 (5 bases). The germline V gene has CDR1 GTSNPN and CDR2 SVGIG (reference sequence). Trimming took 2 bases from V and 5 from J, leaving 12 bases between them. There are 13 residues in the CDR3. CDR3 bases: TGTGCCTGGAGTTGGGTAGGGGTAACTGAAGCTTTCTTT. Protein: CAWSWVGVTEAFF.

This sequence joins TRBV19 and TRBJ1-2; TRBD1 might be the D (5 bases). Germline V gene lookup returns CDR1 LNHDA and CDR2 SQIVND (reference sequence). V lost 3 bases and J 6 bases, leaving 14 bases between the germline ends. The CDR3 contains 14 residues. The chain's CDR3 is CASSMGQRFDGYTF. Written as DNA, the CDR3 is TGTGCCAGTAGTATGGGGCAGAGGTTCGATGGCTACACCTTC.

The chain couples TRBV18 to TRBJ2-1, with D uncertain. Trimming shortened V by 6 bases and J by 8 bases, and 14 bases separated the two germline ends. Germline values: CDR1 KGHSH, CDR2 LQKENI. The CDR3 runs to 13 residues. The CDR3 loop is CASSPANSDEQFF. The DNA of the CDR3 is TGTGCCAGCTCCCCCGCGAACTCGGATGAGCAGTTCTTC.

This clone was seen more than once but under ten times. The chain uses TRBV25-1 and TRBJ1-2; 9 positions agree with TRBD1. CDR1 and CDR2 (germline): MGHDK, SYGVNS. The CDR3 length is 14 residues. Trimming cost V 2 bases and J 6 bases; bases outside gene matches: 4. The CDR3 reads CASSETGGKDGYTF. The CDR3 DNA follows: TGTGCCAGCAGTGAAACAGGGGGCAAAGATGGCTACACCTTC.

The chain is built from TRBV6-5 and TRBJ1-2; D is uncertain. Trimming shortened V by 2 bases and J by 9 bases, and 16 bases separated the two germline ends. The CDR3 is 14 amino acids. Germline V gives CDR1 MNHEY, CDR2 SVGAGI. The chain's CDR3 is CASSYVRGGISYTF. The DNA of the CDR3 is TGTGCCAGCAGTTACGTTCGGGGAGGGATTAGCTACACCTTC.

This chain joins TRBV11-2 and TRBJ2-7; D ambiguous. Germline CDR1 is SGHAT and CDR2 is FQNNGV. V was clipped by 3 bases and J by 1 base, with 7 bases between them. The CDR3 sequence is 13 residues long. The CDR3 spells CASSFRSSYEQYF. In DNA form, the CDR3 reads TGTGCCAGCAGCTTCAGGTCGTCCTACGAGCAGTACTTC.

This chain connects TRBV19 to TRBJ1-2; 8 bases agree with TRBD1. J lost 2 bases, V lost 7 bases, and 6 bases had no gene match. The germline V gene has CDR1 LNHDA and CDR2 SQIVND (reference sequence). This CDR3 has 14 amino acids. CDR3 bases: TGTGCCAGTACCAGGGGGCAATGGAACTATGGCTACACCTTC. Its protein product is CASTRGQWNYGYTF.

The J gene is TRBJ1-5, the V gene TRBV2; tentative D call: TRBD1 (6 bases). Germline assignment: CDR1 SNHLY and CDR2 FYNNEI. The CDR3 loop spans 13 amino acids. V was cut by 7 bases and J by 4 bases, with 11 bases left in between. CDR3 region: CASTDDRNQPQHF. CDR3 nucleotides: TGTGCCAGCACCGACGACAGGAATCAGCCCCAGCATTTT.